This TCR beta chain came from a study of blood T cell repertoires in COVID-19. Assay: immunoSEQ multiplex PCR; the TCRdb copy retains only in-frame clones and omits some. In the table there are more than 45,000 clones, 65% to 85% of which are singletons. The sequenced sample was peripheral blood. The sequence was collected from a man aged 35-49 years with acute or convalescent COVID-19.

The CDR3: CASSFAGQEQYF. Written as DNA, the CDR3 is TGTGCCAGCAGCTTTGCAGGGCAGGAGCAGTACTTC. The chain employs TRBV5-5 and TRBJ2-7, with D maybe TRBD1 (5 bases). V was trimmed by 2 bases and J by 7 bases, leaving 10 bases between them. The CDR3 extends over 12 amino acids. The germline V gene encodes CDR1 SGHKS and CDR2 YYEKEE (reference sequence). The full variable domain, with the rest looked up from reference TRBV5-5 and TRBJ2-7, is DAGVTQSPTHLIKTRGQQVTLRCSPISGHKSVSWYQQVLGQGPQFIFQYYEKEERGRGNFPDRFSARQFPNYSSELNVNALLLGDSALYLCASSFAGQEQYFGPGTRLTVT.